This TCR beta chain was sequenced during a study of blood T cell repertoires in COVID-19. Background on the study: Samples came from the United States, Italy and Spain, spanning acute and convalescent COVID-19. T cells, B-cell-depleted T cells, or PBMCs supplied cDNA or gDNA.

Method: immunoSEQ multiplex PCR; TCRdb's copy keeps in-frame clones and lacks some. The repertoire holds approximately 270,000 clones, approximately 85% seen once, with 0.87% in the top ten. This CDR3 has 19 amino acids. With 0 bases clipped from V and 3 bases from J, the junction kept 11 bases outside the gene matches. Germline lookup yields CDR1 MNHNS and CDR2 SASEGT. Followed over time, Seattle patients had been enrolled while infection was active. The TCR comes from a human donor with COVID-19, enrolled during active disease. The donor label of this sample is uncertain. The sequencing input was peripheral blood. The chain joins TRBV6-1 to TRBJ1-5, with 10 bases that match TRBD1. The CDR3 DNA reads as TGTGCCAGCAGTGAAGCGCGTAGGGGACAGGGGCCCCTCAATCAGCCCCAGCATTTT. It translates to CASSEARRGQGPLNQPQHF.